The 29 T cell receptor beta chains below all came from one sample that was sequenced in a study of T cells in women clearing cervical HPV infection. Here immunoSEQ multiplex PCR was the method, and the copy in TCRdb shows in-frame clones only, minus some. The sample spans tens of thousands of clones; the ten largest clones claim more than 4.5%. The sequencing input was blood buffy coat. The receptors were gathered from a woman between 18 and 75 years old with a cervical HPV16 infection that either progressed to CIN3+ or cleared (not recorded which).

For this clone: A read error may produce the germline difference seen at one junction end. The CDR3 end falls 3 residues outside the read, so it is completed with the germline J gene. Within the sample, other DNA sequences also encode this same CDR3. V gene TRBV7-6 combines with J gene TRBJ1-3, with no clear D. The CDR3 is made up of 13 amino acids. CDR1 is SGHVS, CDR2 FNYEAQ, per germline. Here the CDR3 reads CASSLGGGNTIYF. The CDR3 bases that were read are TGTGCCAGCAGCTTAGGAGGCGGAAACACT.

Remarks on this clone: The missing CDR3 end, 3 residues past where the read stops, is filled in from the germline J gene. The J gene is TRBJ2-3, the V gene TRBV2, with unresolved D. The CDR3 extends over 13 amino acids. Germline lookup yields CDR1 SNHLY and CDR2 FYNNEI. V lost 7 bases, J lost 2 bases, and 10 bases lay in between. CDR3 bases read: TGTGCCAGCAAGGAGACTCACACAGATACG. Amino acid sequence: CASKETHTDT. The complete CDR3 reads CASKETHTDTQYF.

Note on this clone: The DNA ends 3 residues before the CDR3 does, and the rest of the CDR3 is filled in from the germline J gene. The chain has TRBV20-1 and TRBJ1-1, with D possibly being TRBD1 (5 bases). The CDR3 has 16 amino acids. Looked up from germline, CDR1 is DFQATT and CDR2 is SNEGSKA (reference sequence). Partial CDR3 DNA: TGCAGTGCTAGTAGCGGGGGACTTTCTAGCACAGATACG. It is translated as CSASSGGLSSTDT. The complete CDR3 sequence is CSASSGGLSSTDTAFF.

In the case of this clone: The read stops 3 residues short of the end of the CDR3; the missing end is completed from the germline J gene. This chain joins TRBV2 and TRBJ2-5; D is possibly TRBD1 (6 bases). Germline V gives CDR1 SNHLY, CDR2 FYNNEI. Trimming took off 4 bases at V and 2 bases at J, with 8 bases between the two ends. The CDR3 is 13 amino acids. The CDR3 DNA, read in part, is TGTGCCAGCAGTGGGACAGTACAAGAGACC. As protein: CASSGTVQET. The CDR3 as a whole reads CASSGTVQETQYF. Filled out from reference TRBV2 and TRBJ2-5, the complete variable domain reads EPEVTQTPSHQVTQMGQEVILRCVPISNHLYFYWYRQILGQKVEFLVSFYNNEISEKSEIFDDQFSVERPDGSNFTLKIRSTKLEDSAMYFCASSGTVQETQYFGPGTRLLVL.

Concerning this clone: The CDR3 extends 3 residues past the end of the read, so its final part is completed from the germline J gene. The V and J genes are TRBV6-2 or TRBV6-3 and TRBJ2-2, with TRBD1 as a possible D gene (5 bases). Germline V lookup: CDR1 MNHEY, CDR2 SVGEGT. The length of the CDR3 is 14 residues. The sequenced part of the CDR3 DNA is TGTGCCAGCAGTTACAGCTCTGGGGCCAACGTG. This codes for CASSYSSGANV. From start to end, the CDR3 is CASSYSSGANVLFF.

In terms of frequency, this clone is medium-sized. The read stops 3 residues short of the end of the CDR3; the missing end is completed from the germline J gene. J is TRBJ2-3 and V is TRBV18, with TRBD2 identical over 7 bases. V was clipped by 3 bases and J by 2 bases; unmatched bases: 5. Germline CDR1 KGHSH, CDR2 LQKENI. The CDR3 is 15 amino acids. The CDR3: CASSPPRDYTDTQYF. The part of the CDR3 DNA that was read is TGTGCCAGCTCACCCCCCCGGGACTACACAGATACG. The whole variable domain, filled in from reference TRBV18 and TRBJ2-3, reads NAGVMQNPRHLVRRRGQEARLRCSPMKGHSHVYWYRQLPEEGLKFMVYLQKENIIDESGMPKERFSAEFPKEGPSILRIQQVVRGDSAAYFCASSPPRDYTDTQYFGPGTRLTVL.

About this clone: The CDR3 is cut off 3 residues early in the read; its end comes from the germline J gene. This chain uses TRBV5-5 with TRBJ1-2, with D perhaps TRBD1 (5 bases). The germline V gene has CDR1 SGHKS and CDR2 YYEKEE (reference sequence). This CDR3 spans 15 amino acids. V gave up 3 bases and J gave up 5 bases, with 17 bases separating them. The CDR3 bases that were read are TGTGCCAGCAGCTCGTCCACGCGGGGGGGGTATGGC. Its protein product is CASSSSTRGGYG. The whole CDR3 reads CASSSSTRGGYGYTF.

Turning to this clone: The CDR3 end is not reached by the read, which stops 3 residues before it; the germline J gene fills it in. The chain has TRBV18 and TRBJ2-7, with TRBD2 matching over 7 bases. This CDR3 is 16 amino acids long. The germline V gene has CDR1 KGHSH and CDR2 LQKENI. Losses at the gene ends were 3 bases for V and 0 bases for J; bases not matched to a gene: 8. The covered CDR3 bases are TGTGCCAGCTCACCCGGCGGGGGTCCGAGCTCCTACGAG. Encoded protein: CASSPGGGPSSYE. The whole CDR3 sequence is CASSPGGGPSSYEQYF.

About this clone: The read ends 3 residues before the CDR3 terminus; that terminus is restored from the germline J gene. The genes are TRBV20-1 and TRBJ2-3; 8 nucleotides line up with TRBD2. This CDR3 region has 15 residues. The germline V gene encodes CDR1 DFQATT and CDR2 SNEGSKA (reference sequence). V shed 0 bases and J 4 bases; nucleotides not matched to a gene: 6. Partial CDR3 DNA: TGCAGTGCTAGAGAATTCAGCGGGGGCCCAGATACG. It specifies CSAREFSGGPDT. The whole CDR3 sequence reads CSAREFSGGPDTQYF.

Regarding this clone: The read halts 3 residues ahead of the CDR3 end, with the missing end drawn from the germline J gene. The V and J genes are TRBV7-9 and TRBJ2-5; a possible D gene is TRBD2 (6 bases). CDR3 length: 13 amino acids. The V gene's germline CDR1 is SEHNR and CDR2 FQNEAQ (reference sequence). Deletions cut 3 bases from V and 5 bases from J, with 10 bases between. The CDR3 here is CASSFSGTETQYF. The covered CDR3 bases are TGTGCCAGCAGCTTCTCAGGGACTGAGACC.

Points on this clone: The CDR3 end falls 3 residues outside the read, so it is completed with the germline J gene. This chain joins TRBV30 and TRBJ2-2; tentatively, D is TRBD1 (5 bases). Germline V gene sequence: CDR1 GTSNPN, CDR2 SVGIG (reference sequence). The CDR3 spans 16 residues. Trimming left V 3 bases short and J 0 bases short, with 14 bases between. Partial CDR3 DNA: TGTGCCTGGAGCGGCTTACTACAGGCGAACACCGGGGAG. Its translation is CAWSGLLQANTGE. The CDR3, in full, reads CAWSGLLQANTGELFF.

For this clone: Read coverage stops 3 residues before the CDR3 terminus; the germline J gene supplies the remainder. The chain carries TRBV20-1 and TRBJ2-4, with 9 bases that match TRBD1. V gave up 5 bases and J gave up 8 bases; unmatched junction bases: 10. The germline V gene encodes CDR1 DFQATT and CDR2 SNEGSKA (reference sequence). The length of the CDR3 is 14 residues. The covered CDR3 bases are TGCAGTGCTGGACGGGACAGGGAGGAAGACATT. Translation: CSAGRDREEDI. The full-length CDR3 reads as CSAGRDREEDIQYF.

Remarks on this clone: Read sequence stops 3 residues before the CDR3 end, and the germline J gene provides the missing end. This chain connects TRBV5-1 to TRBJ2-3; possibly TRBD1 for D (6 bases). In germline, CDR1 is SGHRS, CDR2 YFSETQ. CDR3 length: 13 residues. The V end was cut by 4 bases, the J end by 6 bases, with 12 bases between. The CDR3 bases that were read are TGCGCCAGCAGCCCCTCAGGGGCCGATACG. As protein: CASSPSGADT. The whole CDR3 is CASSPSGADTQYF. The whole variable domain, remainder taken from reference TRBV5-1 and TRBJ2-3, is KAGVTQTPRYLIKTRGQQVTLSCSPISGHRSVSWYQQTPGQGLQFLFEYFSETQRNKGNFPGRFSGRQFSNSRSEMNVSTLELGDSALYLCASSPSGADTQYFGPGTRLTVL.

In regard to this clone: The CDR3 goes on 3 residues after the read ends, and that part is filled in from the germline J gene. The chain carries TRBV6-4 and TRBJ2-2; the match to TRBD1 covers 8 bases. Germline CDR1 is MRHNA and CDR2 is SNTAGT. This CDR3 spans 14 amino acids. CDR3 residues: CASSEDRENSPLFF. CDR3 bases read: TGTGCCAGCAGTGAGGACAGGGAGAATTCACCG.

CDR3 amino acids: CASSLFRTGGSPLHF. CDR3 DNA (partial): TGTGCCAGCAGCTTATTCAGGACAGGGGGATCACCC. The chain has TRBV7-6 and TRBJ1-6; 10 bases agree with TRBD1. The read halts 3 residues ahead of the CDR3 end, with the missing end drawn from the germline J gene. With 2 bases clipped from V and 10 bases from J, the junction kept 5 bases outside the gene matches. This CDR3 is built from 15 residues. The germline gives CDR1 SGHVS, CDR2 FNYEAQ. Variable domain in full (rest from reference TRBV7-6 and TRBJ1-6): GAGVSQSPRYKVTKRGQDVALRCDPISGHVSLYWYRQALGQGPEFLTYFNYEAQQDKSGLPNDRFSAERPEGSISTLTIQRTEQRDSAMYRCASSLFRTGGSPLHFGNGTRLTVT.

Details on this clone: The read finishes 3 residues shy of the CDR3 end, and the germline J gene is used to complete it. This chain joins TRBV5-6 and TRBJ1-5; 10 bases are a match to TRBD1. The V gene end was trimmed by 4 bases and the J gene end by 5 bases; junction bases not matched to a gene: 6. Germline-derived CDR1 and CDR2 are SGHDT and YYEEEE. This CDR3 is 15 amino acids long. The chain's CDR3 is CASSHGTGEHQPQHF. Partial CDR3 DNA: TGTGCCAGCAGCCACGGGACAGGGGAACATCAGCCC.

Comment on this clone: The CDR3 goes on 3 residues after the read ends, and that part is filled in from the germline J gene. The rearrangement joins TRBV20-1 to TRBJ1-2, with TRBD1 as a possible D gene (5 bases). CDR1 and CDR2 from the germline V gene are DFQATT and SNEGSKA (reference sequence). There are 14 residues in the CDR3. CDR3 bases read: TGCAGTGCTAGAGATCGCCAGGGCGTTGACGAC. As protein: CSARDRQGVDD. The CDR3 in full is CSARDRQGVDDYTF.

Note on this clone: The sequenced fragment ends 3 residues before the CDR3 boundary, so the rest is inferred from the germline J gene. J is TRBJ2-6 and V is TRBV7-3; maybe TRBD2 (6 bases). Germline V gene lookup returns CDR1 SGHTA and CDR2 FQGTGA. The CDR3 is made up of 16 amino acids. Trimming took 5 bases from V and 3 from J, leaving 14 bases between them. CDR3 bases read: TGTGCCAGCAGCCCGGGCCAGGGAGGTGGGGCCAACGTC. This sequence encodes CASSPGQGGGANV. The whole CDR3 protein is CASSPGQGGGANVLTF.

In regard to this clone: The read ends 3 residues before the CDR3 terminus; that terminus is restored from the germline J gene. V and J are TRBV10-2 and TRBJ1-1; D gene ambiguous. The CDR3 runs 13 residues. Between the trimmed V and J ends, which lost 4 bases and 7 bases, there was a span of 13 bases. Germline V CDR1 and CDR2: WSHSY, SAAADI. The CDR3 sequence: CASSAERAFEAFF. The CDR3 bases that were read are TGCGCCAGCAGTGCCGAAAGGGCGTTTGAA.

Comments on this clone: The sequence runs out 3 residues before the end of the CDR3; the remainder is reconstructed from the germline J gene. The J gene is TRBJ1-4, the V gene TRBV2, with D perhaps matching TRBD1 (6 bases). The CDR3 loop spans 15 amino acids. V gave up 5 bases and J gave up 7 bases, with 17 bases separating them. Looked up from germline, CDR1 is SNHLY and CDR2 is FYNNEI. CDR3 residues: CASSQQGAPGEKLFF. CDR3 bases read: TGTGCCAGCAGTCAACAGGGTGCGCCCGGTGAAAAA.

Points on this clone: The read ends 3 residues before the CDR3 terminus; that terminus is restored from the germline J gene. The genes are TRBV20-1 and TRBJ2-5; TRBD1 matches at 10 bases. V was clipped by 5 bases and J by 5 bases; unmatched bases: 8. This CDR3 has 14 amino acids. Germline V gene lookup returns CDR1 DFQATT and CDR2 SNEGSKA (reference sequence). CDR3 sequence: CSAPTGGLRETQYF. CDR3 bases read: TGCAGTGCTCCGACAGGGGGCTTAAGGGAGACC.

About this clone itself: The read ends 3 residues early relative to the CDR3; the germline J gene fills the gap. The J gene is TRBJ1-5, the V gene TRBV20-1; a possible D gene is TRBD1 (5 bases). The CDR3 is made up of 13 amino acids. Per the germline V gene, CDR1 is DFQATT and CDR2 is SNEGSKA (reference sequence). V was shortened by 5 bases and J by 5 bases, with 13 bases between the two germline ends. The DNA read from the CDR3 is TGCAGTGCTGGGGGGAAGGCCCATCAGCCC. This sequence encodes CSAGGKAHQP. The complete CDR3 sequence is CSAGGKAHQPQHF.

Turning to this clone: The sequence runs out 3 residues before the end of the CDR3; the remainder is reconstructed from the germline J gene. This chain joins TRBV6-1 and TRBJ1-4; D remains unclear. This CDR3 region has 14 residues. V gave up 3 bases and J gave up 5 bases, with 10 bases separating them. Germline V CDR1 and CDR2: MNHNS, SASEGT. The part of the CDR3 DNA that was read is TGTGCCAGCAGTGATCGTCCAGTCAATGAAAAA. Its translation: CASSDRPVNEK. The whole CDR3 region reads CASSDRPVNEKLFF.

Concerning this clone: The read finishes 3 residues shy of the CDR3 end, and the germline J gene is used to complete it. V is TRBV9 and J is TRBJ2-7; 8 nucleotides align to TRBD1. V lost 2 bases, J lost 2 bases, and 3 bases stayed unmatched. The CDR3 length is 14 residues. Germline V CDR1 and CDR2: SGDLS, YYNGEE. CDR3: CASSVGTGTYEQYF. Partial CDR3 DNA: TGTGCCAGCAGCGTTGGGACAGGAACCTACGAG.

Concerning this clone: The CDR3 end lies 3 residues beyond the end of the read and is filled in from the germline J gene. The V gene is TRBV30, the J gene TRBJ2-3, with D tentatively TRBD1 (5 bases). This CDR3 contains 12 residues. From germline, CDR1 is GTSNPN and CDR2 SVGIG (reference sequence). The covered CDR3 bases are TGTGCCTGGAAAGGGGCCGATCAGCCG. It encodes CAWKGADQP. The whole CDR3 protein reads CAWKGADQPQYF.

As to this clone: The missing CDR3 end, 3 residues past where the read stops, is filled in from the germline J gene. The chain has TRBV19 and TRBJ2-3; TRBD1 agrees at 7 bases. V lost 5 bases and J lost 3; bases outside the gene matches: 11. Germline values: CDR1 LNHDA, CDR2 SQIVND (reference sequence). This CDR3 contains 16 residues. CDR3 protein: CASSPPSATGTDTQYF. The CDR3 bases that were read are TGTGCCAGTAGTCCCCCTTCGGCGACAGGGACAGATACG.

On this clone: The read terminates 3 residues ahead of where the CDR3 ends, so the germline J gene completes it. The rearrangement joins TRBV3-1 (or the pseudogene TRBV3-2) to TRBJ2-7, with D perhaps assigned TRBD1 or TRBD2 (5 bases each). V was pared by 5 bases and J by 0 bases, with 14 bases between. Germline loops: CDR1 LGHDT, CDR2 YNNKEL (reference sequence). The CDR3 loop spans 15 amino acids. The CDR3 loop reads CASSSTGGNSYEQYF. The part of the CDR3 DNA that was read is TGTGCCAGCAGCTCCACAGGAGGTAACTCCTACGAG.

Worth noting for this clone: The CDR3 goes on 3 residues after the read ends, and that part is filled in from the germline J gene. The V and J genes are TRBV6-1 and TRBJ1-2; 8 positions match TRBD1. Germline CDR1 and CDR2: MNHNS and SASEGT. V dropped 1 base and J dropped 4; count of bases not matched to a gene: 8. This CDR3 region has 16 residues. CDR3 bases read: TGTGCCAGCAGTGAAGGTGGAGGACAGGGCAGCTATGGC. Translation: CASSEGGGQGSYG. The complete CDR3 protein is CASSEGGGQGSYGYTF.

In the case of this clone: The DNA ends 3 residues before the CDR3 does, and the rest of the CDR3 is filled in from the germline J gene. The chain is built from TRBV10-3 and TRBJ2-1, with TRBD1 matching 9 bases. V lost 7 bases and J lost 4; bases outside the gene matches: 5. CDR1 and CDR2 from the germline V gene are ENHRY and SYGVKD. The CDR3 extends over 14 amino acids. Partial CDR3 DNA: TGTGCCATCAAGGGACAGGGAGATTACAATGAG. Its protein is CAIKGQGDYNE. The complete CDR3 protein is CAIKGQGDYNEQFF.